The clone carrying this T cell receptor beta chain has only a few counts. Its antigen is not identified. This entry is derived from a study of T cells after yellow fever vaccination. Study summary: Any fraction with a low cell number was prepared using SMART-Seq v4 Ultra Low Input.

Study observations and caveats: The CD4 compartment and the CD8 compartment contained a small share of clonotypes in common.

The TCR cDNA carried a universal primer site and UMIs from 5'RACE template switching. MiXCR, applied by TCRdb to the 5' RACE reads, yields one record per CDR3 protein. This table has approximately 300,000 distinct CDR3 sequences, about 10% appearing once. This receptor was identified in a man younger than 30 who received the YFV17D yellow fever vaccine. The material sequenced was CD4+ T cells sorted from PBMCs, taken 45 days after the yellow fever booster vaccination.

The CDR3 region is CASSPGGTSIREQYF. The CDR3 nucleotides read TGTGCCAGCAGCCCCGGTGGGACTAGCATCCGCGAGCAGTACTTC. This chain uses TRBV5-4 with TRBJ2-7, with 9 bases fitting TRBD2. Germline CDR1 reads SGHNT; CDR2 reads YYREEE (reference sequence). V dropped 4 bases and J dropped 6; count of bases not matched to a gene: 11. This CDR3 region has 15 residues. Looking up the rest from reference TRBV5-4 and TRBJ2-7 gives the full variable domain: ETGVTQSPTHLIKTRGQQVTLRCSSQSGHNTVSWYQQALGQGPQFIFQYYREEENGRGNFPPRFSGLQFPNYSSELNVNALELDDSALYLCASSPGGTSIREQYFGPGTRLTVT.